This T cell receptor (beta chain) comes out of a study of OX40 agonist ivuxolimab in advanced cancers. At the level of the whole study: Ivuxolimab was a fully human IgG2 agonistic monoclonal antibody targeting the costimulatory receptor OX40 (CD134). Intravenous ivuxolimab was administered to patients every 2 weeks at six dose levels: 0.01, 0.1, 0.3, 1.5, 3 and 10 mg/kg. Of the approximately 54 dose-escalation patients, hepatocellular carcinoma was present in about 20, melanoma in approximately 15, renal cell carcinoma in 9 and head and neck cancer in 9. In the dose-escalation cohort, 75% to 85% of patients were male, and the mean age was approximately 60 years with a range of roughly 20 to 80. Prior anti-PD-1, anti-PD-L1 or anti-CTLA-4 therapy was permitted, and checkpoint inhibitors had been received by more than 35% of dose-escalation patients. Partial responses were achieved by three dose-escalation patients, of whom one had hepatocellular carcinoma and two had cutaneous melanoma. The point of sequencing TCRbeta in the periphery was to test whether ivuxolimab changed TCR sequence diversity and drove clonal T-cell expansion. The monotherapy dose-escalation portion (N ≈ 50 patients) of the phase I ivuxolimab trial is reported in the paper. On the study overall, not on this receptor specifically: The antigen specificity of the clonally expanded peripheral T cells was not determined. Low levels of normalized T-cell clonal expansion were also seen in some patients who did not respond. At doses from 0.1 to 3.0 mg/kg, clonal expansion was seen in both CD4+ and CD8+ blood T cells between baseline and week 6. In the 0.1-3.0 mg/kg groups, partial responders had among the lowest normalized peripheral clonal expansion, particularly in CD8+ T cells. After ivuxolimab, more expanded clones were found on average in CD8+ T cells than in CD4+ T cells.

With regard to this clone: This receptor's antigen is unknown. Base-call qualities are not available, and no considerably larger clone is one nucleotide away.

The germline V gene (reference sequence) gives CDR1 as LNHDA and CDR2 as SQIVND. V drops 1 base and J drops 7 bases, leaving 2 bases in between. From cysteine to phenylalanine, the CDR3 is 11 amino acids long. The CDR3 DNA has 33 bases and is translated from base 1. The trial excluded patients who had a history of autoimmune disease or who were on systemic immunosuppression. Peripheral blood for TCR sequencing was drawn from every dose cohort at baseline, at cycle 4 day 1 and at cycle 7 day 1. Samples were obtained from an open-label, multicenter, first-in-human phase I dose-escalation trial of ivuxolimab. Adults with locally advanced or metastatic melanoma, renal cell, hepatocellular, or head and neck squamous cell carcinoma were enrolled in the trial. Before TCR sequencing, CD4+ T cells and CD8+ T cells from peripheral blood were sorted into separate populations. Genomic DNA was extracted from sorted cells for sequencing of the TCRbeta CDR3 region. The immunoSEQ Assay was used for sequencing of TCRbeta CDR3 regions. TCRdb mirrors the immuneACCESS table, restricted to in-frame sequences. Some clones are absent from its copies; in checked studies, under half trace to an unresolved V gene, and the reason for the others is unknown. This sample gives about 52,000 clones in total; around 80% of them show up just once. The biggest ten clones account for 12% of the sample.

The chain employs TRBV19 and TRBJ2-1; no D gene call is confident. This receptor was taken from an adult with an advanced solid tumor such as melanoma, head and neck, liver or kidney cancer. The sample was CD4+ or CD8+ T cells sorted from blood, taken in a trial of the OX40 agonist ivuxolimab. The CDR3: CASSIVNEQFF. The base sequence is TGTGCCAGTAGTATAGTTAATGAGCAGTTCTTC.